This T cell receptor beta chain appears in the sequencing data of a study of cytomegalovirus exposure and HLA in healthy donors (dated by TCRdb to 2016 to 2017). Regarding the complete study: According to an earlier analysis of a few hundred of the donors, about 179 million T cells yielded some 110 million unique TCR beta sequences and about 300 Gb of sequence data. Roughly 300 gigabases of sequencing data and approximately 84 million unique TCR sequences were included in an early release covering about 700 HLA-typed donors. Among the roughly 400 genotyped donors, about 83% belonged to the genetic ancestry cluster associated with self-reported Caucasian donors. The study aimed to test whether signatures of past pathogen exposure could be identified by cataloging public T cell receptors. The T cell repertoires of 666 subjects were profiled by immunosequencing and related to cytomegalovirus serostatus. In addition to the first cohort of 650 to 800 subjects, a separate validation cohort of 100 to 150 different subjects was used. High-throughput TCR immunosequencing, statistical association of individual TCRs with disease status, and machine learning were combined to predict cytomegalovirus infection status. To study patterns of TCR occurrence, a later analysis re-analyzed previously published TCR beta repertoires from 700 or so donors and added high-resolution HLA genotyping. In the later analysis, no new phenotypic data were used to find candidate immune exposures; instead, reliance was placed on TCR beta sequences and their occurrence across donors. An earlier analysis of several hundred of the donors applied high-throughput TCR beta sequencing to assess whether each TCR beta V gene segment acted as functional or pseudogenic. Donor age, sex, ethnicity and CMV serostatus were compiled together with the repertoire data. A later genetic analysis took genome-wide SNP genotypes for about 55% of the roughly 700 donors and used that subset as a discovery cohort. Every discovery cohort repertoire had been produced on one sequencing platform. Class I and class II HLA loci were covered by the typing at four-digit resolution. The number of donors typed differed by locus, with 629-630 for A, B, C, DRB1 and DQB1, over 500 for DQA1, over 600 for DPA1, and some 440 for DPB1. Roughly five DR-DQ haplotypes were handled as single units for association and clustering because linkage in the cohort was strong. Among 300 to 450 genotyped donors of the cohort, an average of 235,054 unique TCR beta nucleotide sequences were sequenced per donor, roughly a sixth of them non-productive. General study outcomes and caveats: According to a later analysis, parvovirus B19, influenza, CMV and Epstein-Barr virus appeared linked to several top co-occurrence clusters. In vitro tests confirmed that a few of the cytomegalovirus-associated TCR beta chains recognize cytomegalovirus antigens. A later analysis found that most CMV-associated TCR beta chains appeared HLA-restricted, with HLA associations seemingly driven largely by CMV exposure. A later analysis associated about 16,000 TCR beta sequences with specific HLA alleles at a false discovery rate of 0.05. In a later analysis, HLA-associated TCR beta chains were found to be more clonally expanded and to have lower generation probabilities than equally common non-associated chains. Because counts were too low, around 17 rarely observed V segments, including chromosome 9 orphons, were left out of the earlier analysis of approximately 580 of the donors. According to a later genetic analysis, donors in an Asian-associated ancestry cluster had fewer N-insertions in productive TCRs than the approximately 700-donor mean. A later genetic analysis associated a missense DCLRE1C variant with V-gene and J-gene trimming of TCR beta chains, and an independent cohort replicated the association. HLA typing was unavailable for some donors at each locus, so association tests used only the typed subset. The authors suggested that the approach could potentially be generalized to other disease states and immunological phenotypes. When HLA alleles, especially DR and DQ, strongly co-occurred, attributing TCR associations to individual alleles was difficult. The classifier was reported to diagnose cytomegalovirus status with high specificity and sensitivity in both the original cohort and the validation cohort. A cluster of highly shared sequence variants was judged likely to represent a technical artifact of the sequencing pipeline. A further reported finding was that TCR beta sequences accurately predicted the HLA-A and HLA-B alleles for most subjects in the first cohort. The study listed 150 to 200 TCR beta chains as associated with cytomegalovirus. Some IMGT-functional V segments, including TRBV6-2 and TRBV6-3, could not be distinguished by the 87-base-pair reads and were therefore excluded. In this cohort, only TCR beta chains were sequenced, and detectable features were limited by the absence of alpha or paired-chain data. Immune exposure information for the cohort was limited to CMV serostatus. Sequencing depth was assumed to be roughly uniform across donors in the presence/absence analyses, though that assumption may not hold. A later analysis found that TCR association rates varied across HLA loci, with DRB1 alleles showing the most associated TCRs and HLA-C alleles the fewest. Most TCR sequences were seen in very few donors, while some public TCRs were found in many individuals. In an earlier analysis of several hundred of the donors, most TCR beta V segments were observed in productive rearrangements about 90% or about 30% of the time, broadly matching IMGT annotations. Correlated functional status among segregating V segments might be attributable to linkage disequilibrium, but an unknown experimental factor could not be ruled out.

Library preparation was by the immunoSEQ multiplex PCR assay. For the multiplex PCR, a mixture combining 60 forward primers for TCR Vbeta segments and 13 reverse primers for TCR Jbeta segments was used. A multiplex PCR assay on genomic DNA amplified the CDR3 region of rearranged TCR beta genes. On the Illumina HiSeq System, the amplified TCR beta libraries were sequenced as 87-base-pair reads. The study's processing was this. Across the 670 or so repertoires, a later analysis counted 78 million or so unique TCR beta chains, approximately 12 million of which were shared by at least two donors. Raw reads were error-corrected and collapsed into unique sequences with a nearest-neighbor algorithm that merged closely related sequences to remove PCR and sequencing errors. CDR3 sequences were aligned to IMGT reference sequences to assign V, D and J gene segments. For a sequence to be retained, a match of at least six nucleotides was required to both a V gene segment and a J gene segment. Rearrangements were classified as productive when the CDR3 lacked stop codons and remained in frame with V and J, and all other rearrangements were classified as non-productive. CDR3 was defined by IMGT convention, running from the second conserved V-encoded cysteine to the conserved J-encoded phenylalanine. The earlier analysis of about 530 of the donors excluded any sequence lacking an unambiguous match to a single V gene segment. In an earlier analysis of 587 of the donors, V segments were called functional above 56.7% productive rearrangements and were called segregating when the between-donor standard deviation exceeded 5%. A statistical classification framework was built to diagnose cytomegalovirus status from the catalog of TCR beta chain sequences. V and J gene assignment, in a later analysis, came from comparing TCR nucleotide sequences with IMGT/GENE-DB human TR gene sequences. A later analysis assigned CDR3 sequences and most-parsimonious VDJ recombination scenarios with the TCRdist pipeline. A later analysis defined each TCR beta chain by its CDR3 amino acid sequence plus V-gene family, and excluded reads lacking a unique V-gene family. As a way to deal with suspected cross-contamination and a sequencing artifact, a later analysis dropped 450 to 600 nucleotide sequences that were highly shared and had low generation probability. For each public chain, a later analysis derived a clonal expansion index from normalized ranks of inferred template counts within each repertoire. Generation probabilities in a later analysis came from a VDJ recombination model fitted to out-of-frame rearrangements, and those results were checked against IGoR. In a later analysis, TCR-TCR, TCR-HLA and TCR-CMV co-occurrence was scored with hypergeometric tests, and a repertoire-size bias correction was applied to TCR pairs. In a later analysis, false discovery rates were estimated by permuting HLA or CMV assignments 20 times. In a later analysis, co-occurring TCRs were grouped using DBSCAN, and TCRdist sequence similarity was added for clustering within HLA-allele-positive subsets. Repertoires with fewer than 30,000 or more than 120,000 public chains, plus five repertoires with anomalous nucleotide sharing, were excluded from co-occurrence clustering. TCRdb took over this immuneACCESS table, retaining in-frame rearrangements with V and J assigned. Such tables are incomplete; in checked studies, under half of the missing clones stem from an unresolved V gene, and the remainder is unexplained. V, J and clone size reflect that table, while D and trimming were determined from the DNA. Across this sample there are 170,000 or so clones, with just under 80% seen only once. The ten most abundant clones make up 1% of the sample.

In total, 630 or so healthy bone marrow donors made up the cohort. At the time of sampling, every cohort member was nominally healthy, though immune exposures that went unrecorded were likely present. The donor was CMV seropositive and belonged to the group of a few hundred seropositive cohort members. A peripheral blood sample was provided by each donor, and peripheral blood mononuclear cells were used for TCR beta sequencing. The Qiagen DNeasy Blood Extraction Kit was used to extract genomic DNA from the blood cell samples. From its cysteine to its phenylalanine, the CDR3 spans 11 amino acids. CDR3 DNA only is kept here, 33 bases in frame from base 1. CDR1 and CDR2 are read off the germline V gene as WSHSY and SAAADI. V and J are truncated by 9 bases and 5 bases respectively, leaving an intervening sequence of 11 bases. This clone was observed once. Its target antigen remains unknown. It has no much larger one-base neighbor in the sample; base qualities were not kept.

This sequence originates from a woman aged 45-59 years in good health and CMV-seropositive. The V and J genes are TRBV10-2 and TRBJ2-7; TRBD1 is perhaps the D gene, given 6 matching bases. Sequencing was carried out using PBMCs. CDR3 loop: CASFTGNEQYF. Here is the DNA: TGCGCCAGTTTTACAGGGAACGAGCAGTACTTC.